Given below is one T cell receptor (delta chain) in context. Its antigen is still unknown. This may stem from a read error, because a much larger clone lies one nucleotide away. CDR1 and CDR2, looked up from the germline V gene, are TSWWSYY and QGS. There are 11 amino acids in the CDR3, from cysteine to phenylalanine inclusive. Only the CDR3 DNA stays, 33 bases, in frame from base 1. This sample was included in a study of delta chains in infants with herpesvirus infections (dated by TCRdb to 2021 to 2023). For the study in its entirety: From birth, the study prospectively followed a Ugandan infant birth cohort to characterize gammadelta T cell responses to primary cytomegalovirus (CMV) infection. In infants who were infected with CMV after birth, the study searched for a public fetal Vdelta1/Vgamma8 gammadelta TCR clonotype. gammadelta TCRs were sequenced from PBMC of roughly 18 CMV-infected infants (one congenitally infected) and several CMV-uninfected infants with enough sample available. Infant blood samples fell into approximate age groups of 1.5, 4, 8 and 12 months. Previously published Belgian fetal and cord blood gammadelta TCR data were included only for comparison and were not generated in this cohort.

Pregnant women getting prenatal care were recruited in Kampala, Uganda, and their infants were enrolled; maternal HIV status had to be documented. Families received weekly visits, and collection of infant clinical information, oral swabs and peripheral blood began at 6 weeks of age and continued every 4 months after that. Blood was drawn into heparin tubes, and PBMC were separated by Ficoll-Paque density gradient centrifugation and then cryopreserved. The paper's findings and limits, for the study overall: Limitations noted by the authors included a small sample size and a lack of race- or environment-matched controls, because nearly all Ugandans acquire CMV before adulthood. The public clonotype might still be present below the detection limit in CMV-uninfected infants. Of some 19 CMV-infected infants, 4 carried the public Vdelta1 clonotype: three infants infected postnatally before 120 days of age and the congenitally infected infant. The public clonotype was found only at the first time point after infection and was absent in uninfected infants and in those infected after 120 days. Within Vdelta1 cells, the frequency of the public clonotype appeared to be inversely correlated with age at infection and to decay rapidly, seemingly not persisting past roughly two months.

The library was prepared using RT-PCR. To generate TCR cDNA, PBMC RNA underwent reverse transcription with SuperScript II using gamma-chain- and delta-chain-specific primers. The cDNA was purified with AMPure XP beads, then amplified and indexed with Illumina adapters using the Nextera XT Index Kit. Sequencing of the gammadelta TCR libraries was done on an Illumina MiSeq using a V2 300-cycle kit. The source study handled its data this way. Using MiXCR v2.1.12, CDR3 sequences were assembled, and reads were mapped onto D, J and V genes obtained from GenBank. VDJtools v1.2.1 was used to carry out repertoire analyses of the CDR3 clonotypes. Clone calls in TCRdb were regenerated from the public reads with CATT, after which identical DNA sequences shared one row. TCRdb's processing, not the authors' own work, is the source of the V and J calls. The sample table records 600 to 850 delta-chain clones; approximately 16% of these occur just once. Around 12% of the sample is in the top ten clones.

Here the chain combines TRDV1 and TRDJ1, with TRDD3 perhaps the D gene, on 5 matching bases. The TCR originated in a human donor who was a Ugandan infant, either HIV-exposed or HIV-unexposed (not recorded which). The specimen was peripheral blood, collected at time point 1 of longitudinal follow-up. This receptor carries the CDR3 CALGGTDKLIF. In nucleotides, the sequence is TGTGCCCTGGGTGGGACCGATAAACTCATCTTT.